This TCR beta chain was retrieved from a study of vaccination effects on CD4 cells after COVID-19. Comments on this clone: The antigen remains undetermined.

Data came from immunoSEQ multiplex PCR; TCRdb stores just in-frame clones and leaves some out. The sample gives around 81,000 clones, under 80% of which show up once; under 1.2% is in the top ten. Whole-study findings and limits: Early timepoints after infection were absent, and convalescent patients were few in the study. Whether induced by infection or by vaccine, clones showed marked clonal contraction late after vaccination.

The germline V gene has CDR1 LGHDT and CDR2 YNNKEL (reference sequence). Trimming stripped 3 bases from V and 2 bases from J, with 10 bases between. This CDR3 has 15 amino acids. Under the ViraFEST assay, PBMC were stimulated with viral peptide pools so that antigen-specific CD4+ T cells expanded. Sequencing was performed afterwards. Following 10 days of culture, CD4+ T cells were isolated. Participants received two doses of either the BNT162b2 or mRNA-1273 vaccine. Neither prior SARS-CoV-2 infection nor positive nucleocapsid antibodies were present in the vaccine recipients. In culture with 8 to 10 IU/ml IL-2 and 9 to 10 ug/ml peptides, PBMC were grown at a few million per well.

The TCR comes from a human donor who received a COVID-19 vaccine. Specimen: CD4+ T cells from PBMCs cultured with HCoV-OC43 spike peptides, collected after COVID-19 vaccination. As for subset: HCoV-OC43 spike overlapping peptide pool stimulation. The chain links TRBV3-1 (or the pseudogene TRBV3-2) to TRBJ1-4; D ambiguous. CDR3 protein: CASSHNGVTNEKLFF. DNA of the CDR3: TGTGCCAGCAGCCATAACGGGGTGACTAATGAAAAACTGTTTTTT.